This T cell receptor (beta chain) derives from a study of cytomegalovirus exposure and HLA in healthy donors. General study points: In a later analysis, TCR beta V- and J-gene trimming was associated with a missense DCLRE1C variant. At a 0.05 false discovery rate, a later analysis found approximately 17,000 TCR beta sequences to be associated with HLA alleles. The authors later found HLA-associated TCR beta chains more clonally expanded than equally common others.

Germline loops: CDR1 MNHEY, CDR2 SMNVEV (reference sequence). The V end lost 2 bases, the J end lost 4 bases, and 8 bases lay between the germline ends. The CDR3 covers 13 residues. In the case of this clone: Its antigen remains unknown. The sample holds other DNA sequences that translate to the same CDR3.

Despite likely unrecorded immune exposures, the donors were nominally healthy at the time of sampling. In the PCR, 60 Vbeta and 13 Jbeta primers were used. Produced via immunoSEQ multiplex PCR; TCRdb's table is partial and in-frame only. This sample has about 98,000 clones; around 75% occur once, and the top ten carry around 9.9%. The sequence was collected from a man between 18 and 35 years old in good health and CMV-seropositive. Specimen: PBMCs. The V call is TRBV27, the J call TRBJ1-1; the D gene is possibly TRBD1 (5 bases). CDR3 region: CASSLRGSTEAFF. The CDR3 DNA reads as TGTGCCAGCAGTTTAAGGGGAAGCACTGAAGCTTTCTTT.